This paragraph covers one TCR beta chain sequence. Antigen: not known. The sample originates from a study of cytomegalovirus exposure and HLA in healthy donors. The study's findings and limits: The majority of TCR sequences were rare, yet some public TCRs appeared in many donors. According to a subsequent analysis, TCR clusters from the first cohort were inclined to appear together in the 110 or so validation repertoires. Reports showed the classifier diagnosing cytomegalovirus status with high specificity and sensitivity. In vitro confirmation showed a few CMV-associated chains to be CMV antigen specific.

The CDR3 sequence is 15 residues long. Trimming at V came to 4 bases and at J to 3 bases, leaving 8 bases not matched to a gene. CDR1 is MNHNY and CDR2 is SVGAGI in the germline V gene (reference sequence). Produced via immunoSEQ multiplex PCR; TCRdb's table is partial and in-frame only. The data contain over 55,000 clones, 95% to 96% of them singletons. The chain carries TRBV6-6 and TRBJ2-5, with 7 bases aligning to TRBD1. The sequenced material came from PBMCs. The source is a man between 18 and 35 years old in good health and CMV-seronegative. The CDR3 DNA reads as TGTGCCAGCAGTTCACATCCAGGGACAGAAGAGACCCAGTACTTC. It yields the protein CASSSHPGTEETQYF.